The present T cell receptor beta chain was sequenced within a study of T cells of healthy individuals. One entry per CDR3 protein results from TCRdb running MiXCR on the 5' RACE reads. The sample records 95,000 to 100,000 distinct CDR3 sequences, approximately 18% being singletons. This clonotype came up a few times. The CDR3 has 13 residues. V dropped 6 bases and J dropped 0; count of bases not matched to a gene: 5. In germline, CDR1 is SQVTM, CDR2 ANQGSEA. The chain employs TRBV29-1 and TRBJ2-7; 7 positions agree with TRBD1. This clonotype was obtained from a human donor in good health. For the CDR3, the DNA is TGCAGCGTGCGACAGGGTGGCTCCTACGAGCAGTACTTC. It is translated as CSVRQGGSYEQYF.